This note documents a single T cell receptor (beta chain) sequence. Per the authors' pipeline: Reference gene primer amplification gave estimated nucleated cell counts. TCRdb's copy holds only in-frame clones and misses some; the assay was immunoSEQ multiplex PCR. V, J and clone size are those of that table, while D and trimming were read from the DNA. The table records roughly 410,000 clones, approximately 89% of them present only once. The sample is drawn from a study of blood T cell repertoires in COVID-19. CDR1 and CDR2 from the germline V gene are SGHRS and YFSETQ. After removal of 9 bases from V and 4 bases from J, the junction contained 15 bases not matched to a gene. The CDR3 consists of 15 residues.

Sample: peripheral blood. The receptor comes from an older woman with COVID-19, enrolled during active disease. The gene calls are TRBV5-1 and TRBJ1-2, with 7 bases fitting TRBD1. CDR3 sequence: CAKRGQGSFIYGYTF. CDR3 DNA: TGCGCCAAGAGGGGGCAGGGGTCTTTTATCTATGGCTACACCTTC.